Listed below are T cell receptor beta chains from one sample, sequenced in a study of T cell responses to AZD1222 COVID-19 vaccine. Profiled with immunoSEQ multiplex PCR; TCRdb holds only in-frame clones, not every one. The sample lists 100,000 or so clones; about 81% were seen once. Sequenced here: peripheral blood, sampled on day 0 of AZD1222 vaccination. The receptors derive from an adult in good health. Each CDR3 is given with its conserved first and last residue. A D gene is named only where the DNA matches it firmly. Clone size, where shown, is once, few, many, or a class for clones that have expanded.

d_gene	abundance	v_gene	j_gene	CDR3aa	CDR3nt
NA	NA	TRBV4-1	TRBJ1-5	CASSQVRGQPQHF	TGCGCCAGCAGCCAAGTCCGGGGGCAGCCCCAGCATTTT
NA	NA	TRBV7-9	TRBJ1-2	CASSLDFSHGYTF	TGTGCCAGCAGCTTAGACTTTTCCCATGGCTACACCTTC
TRBD1	NA	TRBV7-9	TRBJ1-2	CASSLAGGFWGYTF	TGTGCCAGCAGCTTGGCAGGGGGCTTCTGGGGCTACACCTTC
NA	NA	TRBV19	TRBJ2-7	CASSPRQRKYEQYF	TGTGCCAGTAGTCCACGACAGAGGAAGTACGAGCAGTACTTC
TRBD1	NA	TRBV5-1	TRBJ2-2	CASSLGQGNTGELFF	TGCGCCAGCAGCTTGGGACAGGGTAACACCGGGGAGCTGTTTTTT
NA	NA	TRBV9	TRBJ2-3	CASSVGTALATQYF	TGTGCCAGCAGCGTGGGGACTGCCTTAGCTACGCAGTATTTT
NA	NA	TRBV6-5	TRBJ1-2	CASSYPREGHYGYTF	TGTGCCAGCAGTTACCCCAGGGAGGGACACTATGGCTACACCTTC
TRBD1	NA	TRBV7-2	TRBJ2-1	CASSQRQGSYNEQFF	TGTGCCAGCAGCCAAAGACAGGGTTCCTACAATGAGCAGTTCTTC
NA	few	TRBV13	TRBJ2-2	CASSRTHTGELFF	TGTGCCAGCAGCCGGACTCACACCGGGGAGCTGTTTTTT
TRBD1	once	TRBV5-1	TRBJ1-1	CASSLSPGGETEAFF	TGCGCCAGCAGCTTGTCCCCAGGGGGCGAGACTGAAGCTTTCTTT
NA	NA	TRBV3-1/TRBV3-2	TRBJ2-7	CASSLTGNSEQYF	TGTGCCAGCAGCCTGACAGGAAATTCCGAGCAGTACTTC
NA	NA	TRBV7-2	TRBJ2-3	CASSSLYRGSTDTQYF	TGTGCCAGCAGCTCATTATATCGGGGTTCTACAGATACGCAGTATTTT
TRBD2	NA	TRBV6-6	TRBJ2-3	CASTRGLAGAQDTQYF	TGTGCCAGCACCCGAGGACTAGCTGGAGCACAAGATACGCAGTATTTT
TRBD1	NA	TRBV7-8	TRBJ1-2	CASSPKTGGSIDYGYTF	TGTGCCAGCAGCCCTAAGACAGGGGGCTCAATCGACTATGGCTACACCTTC
TRBD2	NA	TRBV5-1	TRBJ2-7	CASSPRTSGINPGEQYF	TGCGCCAGCTCCCCGAGGACTAGCGGAATAAACCCCGGCGAGCAGTACTTC
NA	NA	TRBV4-2	TRBJ1-2	CASSQVGQNYGYTF	TGTGCCAGCAGCCAAGTAGGACAGAACTATGGCTACACCTTC
NA	NA	TRBV5-3	TRBJ2-1	CARSSRVFDEQFF	TGTGCCAGAAGCTCCAGGGTTTTCGATGAGCAGTTCTTC
NA	NA	TRBV20-1	TRBJ1-4	CSASLGQSFATNEKLFF	TGCAGTGCTAGTTTGGGGCAGAGCTTTGCAACTAATGAAAAACTGTTTTTT
NA	NA	TRBV30	TRBJ1-3	CAWSWGGGNTIYF	TGTGCCTGGAGTTGGGGAGGCGGAAACACCATATATTTT
TRBD1	NA	TRBV19	TRBJ1-4	CASSASQGGLDEKLFF	TGTGCCAGTAGTGCTTCCCAGGGGGGACTGGATGAAAAACTGTTTTTT
TRBD1	NA	TRBV3-1/TRBV3-2	TRBJ2-5	CASYDRGKETQYF	TGTGCCAGCTATGACAGGGGGAAAGAGACCCAGTACTTC
NA	NA	TRBV21-1	TRBJ2-7	CASSKTRDRGYEQYF	TGTGCCAGCAGCAAAACACGGGACAGGGGCTACGAGCAGTACTTC
NA	NA	TRBV11-2	TRBJ2-1	CASSLMAEYNEQFF	TGTGCCAGCAGCTTAATGGCAGAATACAATGAGCAGTTCTTC
NA	NA	TRBV4-2	TRBJ2-1	CASSQEVRSSYNEQFF	TGTGCCAGCAGCCAAGAGGTCAGGAGCTCCTACAATGAGCAGTTCTTC
NA	NA	TRBV19	TRBJ1-2	CASSIGTNLYGYTF	TGTGCCAGTAGTATTGGTACCAACCTCTATGGCTACACCTTC
TRBD1	once	TRBV11-2	TRBJ2-2	CASSSYRGRATGELFF	TGTGCCAGCAGCTCTTACAGGGGGCGGGCCACCGGGGAGCTGTTTTTT
NA	NA	TRBV12-5	TRBJ2-5	CASGLNPSGWGETQYF	TGTGCTAGTGGTTTGAACCCCTCGGGTTGGGGGGAGACCCAGTACTTC
TRBD1	once	TRBV7-9	TRBJ2-1	CASSPRQGLKQFF	TGTGCCAGCAGTCCTCGACAGGGATTGAAGCAGTTCTTC
TRBD1	few	TRBV7-2	TRBJ1-4	CASSFDRGRSEKLFF	TGTGCCAGCAGCTTCGACAGGGGACGTAGTGAAAAACTGTTTTTT
NA	NA	TRBV7-2	TRBJ2-5	CASSFSGAPAETQYF	TGTGCCAGCAGTTTCTCGGGGGCCCCTGCAGAGACCCAGTACTTC
NA	NA	TRBV7-2	TRBJ1-2	CASSGRDGHYGYTF	TGTGCCAGCAGCGGCCGGGACGGCCACTATGGCTACACCTTC
NA	NA	TRBV9	TRBJ1-1	CASSVGLGEPEAFF	TGTGCCAGCAGCGTAGGTCTAGGGGAACCTGAAGCTTTCTTT
NA	NA	TRBV20-1	TRBJ1-5	CSASTRQSNQPQHF	TGCAGTGCTAGTACCCGACAGAGCAATCAGCCCCAGCATTTT
NA	NA	TRBV6-5	TRBJ2-5	CASREYFRVPETQYF	TGTGCCAGCAGAGAGTACTTCAGGGTTCCCGAGACCCAGTACTTC
NA	NA	TRBV19	TRBJ2-3	CASRGVPPSTDTQYF	TGTGCCAGTAGGGGAGTTCCCCCTAGCACAGATACGCAGTATTTT
NA	NA	TRBV5-1	TRBJ2-1	CASSLRDTSYNEQFF	TGCGCCAGCAGCCTCCGGGACACAAGCTACAATGAGCAGTTCTTC
NA	NA	TRBV19	TRBJ1-1	CASTQGWFTEAFF	TGTGCCAGTACCCAGGGGTGGTTTACTGAAGCTTTCTTT
TRBD1	NA	TRBV5-1	TRBJ2-7	CASSFQGAKHEQYF	TGCGCCAGCAGCTTCCAGGGGGCCAAGCACGAGCAGTACTTC
NA	NA	TRBV10-3	TRBJ1-1	CAIREEDGLFF	TGTGCCATCAGGGAGGAGGACGGTCTCTTCTTT
NA	NA	TRBV6-5	TRBJ2-5	CASTDRVETQYF	TGTGCCAGCACCGACCGAGTAGAGACCCAGTACTTC
TRBD2	NA	TRBV6-4	TRBJ2-1	CASKSLAGVSGNEQFF	TGTGCCAGCAAATCCCTAGCGGGGGTTAGTGGCAATGAGCAGTTCTTC